The next 5 T cell receptor beta chains were all read from a single sample in a study of T-cell reconstitution after alpha-beta-depleted transplantation in children. The library targeted TCRbeta and was prepared with unique molecular identifiers. In TCRdb, the PCR reads were re-called with MiXCR into one record per CDR3 protein. In the table there are around 700,000 distinct CDR3 sequences, about 12% of which are singletons. The material was PBMCs, obtained before TCRalphabeta/CD19-depleted stem cell transplant. These receptors were collected from a girl aged 2 to 10 with congenital amegakaryocytic thrombocytopenia, due to receive a stem cell transplant.

This clonotype was seen only a few times. This chain joins TRBV12-3 or TRBV12-4 and TRBJ2-3, with D uncertain. Trimming left V 3 bases short and J 4 bases short, with 20 bases between. This CDR3 has 17 residues. CDR3 protein: CASSFPMAAQTPDTQYF. CDR3 DNA sequence: TGTGCCAGCAGTTTTCCAATGGCGGCCCAAACGCCAGATACGCAGTATTTT.

This clonotype has ten or more counts. V is TRBV15 and J is TRBJ2-1, with TRBD2 matching over 8 bases. V shed 0 bases and J 4 bases; nucleotides not matched to a gene: 5. Per the germline V gene, CDR1 is LNHNV and CDR2 is YYDKDF (reference sequence). The CDR3 contains 16 residues. CDR3 loop: CATSRDLTSAYNEQFF. CDR3 nucleotides: TGTGCCACCAGCAGAGATTTGACTAGCGCTTACAATGAGCAGTTCTTC.

This chain joins TRBV12-3 or TRBV12-4 and TRBJ2-1; D tentatively fits TRBD1 or TRBD2 (6 bases each). The CDR3 runs to 13 residues. Trimming cost V 6 bases and J 9 bases, with 15 bases left between them. The CDR3 coding sequence is TGTGCCAGCAGCCGGGGGCTAGCCGGTGAGCAGTTCTTC. It specifies CASSRGLAGEQFF.

The chain links TRBV3-1 to TRBJ2-1, with 8 bases matching TRBD1. The CDR3 has 15 residues. The J segment lost 5 bases and the V segment lost 4 bases, leaving 7 bases of the junction unmatched. The germline V gene encodes CDR1 LGHDT and CDR2 YNNKEL (reference sequence). CDR3 region: CASSPRTGLNNEQFF. The CDR3 coding sequence is TGTGCCAGCAGCCCGCGGACAGGGTTAAACAATGAGCAGTTCTTC.

This clonotype turned up a few times. This chain links TRBV29-1 with TRBJ2-2; 13 bases fit TRBD2. The CDR3 sequence is 14 residues long. With V trimmed by 7 bases and J by 6 bases, 5 bases remained unmatched. From germline, CDR1 is SQVTM and CDR2 ANQGSEA. CDR3 region: CSARTSGSPGELFF. As DNA, the CDR3 is TGCAGCGCGAGGACTAGCGGGAGTCCCGGGGAGCTGTTTTTT.